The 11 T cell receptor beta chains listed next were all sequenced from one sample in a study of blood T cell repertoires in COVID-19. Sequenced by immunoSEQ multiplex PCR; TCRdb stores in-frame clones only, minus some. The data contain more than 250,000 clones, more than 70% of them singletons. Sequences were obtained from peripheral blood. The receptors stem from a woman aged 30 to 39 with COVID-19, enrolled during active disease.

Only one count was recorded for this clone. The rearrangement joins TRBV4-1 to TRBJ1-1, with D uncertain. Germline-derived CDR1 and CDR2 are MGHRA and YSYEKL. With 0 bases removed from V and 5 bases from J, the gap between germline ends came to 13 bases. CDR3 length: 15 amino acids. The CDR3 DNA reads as TGCGCCAGCAGCCAAGATTTCGGGGTGCGGACTGAAGCTTTCTTT. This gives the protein CASSQDFGVRTEAFF.

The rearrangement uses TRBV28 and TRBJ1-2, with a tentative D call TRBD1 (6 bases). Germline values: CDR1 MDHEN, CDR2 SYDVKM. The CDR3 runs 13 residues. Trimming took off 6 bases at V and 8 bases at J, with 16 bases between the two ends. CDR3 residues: CASSFTGRRGYTF. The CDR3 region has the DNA TGTGCCAGCAGCTTCACAGGGAGAAGGGGCTACACCTTC.

CDR3 protein: CASRWTGATEAFF. CDR3 nucleotides: TGTGCCAGCAGATGGACAGGGGCCACTGAAGCTTTCTTT. The chain uses TRBV6-5 and TRBJ1-1, with 9 bases that match TRBD1. Losses at the gene ends were 6 bases for V and 4 bases for J; bases not matched to a gene: 3. The CDR3 length is 13 residues. The germline gives CDR1 MNHEY, CDR2 SVGAGI.

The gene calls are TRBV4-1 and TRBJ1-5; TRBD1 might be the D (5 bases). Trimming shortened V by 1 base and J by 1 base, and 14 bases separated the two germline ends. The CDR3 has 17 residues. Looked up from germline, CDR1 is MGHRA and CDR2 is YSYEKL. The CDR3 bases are TGCGCCAGCAGCCAAGGTCTACGGGGGAGAAGCAATCAGCCCCAGCATTTT. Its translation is CASSQGLRGRSNQPQHF.

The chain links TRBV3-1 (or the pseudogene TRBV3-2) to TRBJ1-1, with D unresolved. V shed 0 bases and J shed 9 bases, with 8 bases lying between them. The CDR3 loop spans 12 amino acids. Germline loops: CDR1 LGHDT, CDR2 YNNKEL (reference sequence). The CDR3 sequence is CASSQEGRQAFF. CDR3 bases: TGTGCCAGCAGCCAAGAAGGGAGGCAAGCTTTCTTT.

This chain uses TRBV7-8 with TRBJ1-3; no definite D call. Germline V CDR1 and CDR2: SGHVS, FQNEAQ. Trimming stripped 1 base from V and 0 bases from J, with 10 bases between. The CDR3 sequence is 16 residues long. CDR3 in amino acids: CASSLGAQSSGNTIYF. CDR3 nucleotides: TGTGCCAGCAGCTTAGGAGCGCAGTCCTCTGGAAACACCATATATTTT.

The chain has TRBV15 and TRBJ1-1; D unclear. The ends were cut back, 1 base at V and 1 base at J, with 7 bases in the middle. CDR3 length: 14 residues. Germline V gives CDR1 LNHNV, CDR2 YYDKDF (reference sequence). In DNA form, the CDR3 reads TGTGCCACCAGCAGAGCAGAACAGAACACTGAAGCTTTCTTT. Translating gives CATSRAEQNTEAFF.

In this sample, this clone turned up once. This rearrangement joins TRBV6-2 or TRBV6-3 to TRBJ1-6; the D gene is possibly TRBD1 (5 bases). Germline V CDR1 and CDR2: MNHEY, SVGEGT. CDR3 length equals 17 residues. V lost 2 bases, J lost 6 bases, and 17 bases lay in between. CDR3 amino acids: CASSYLAGKNANSPLHF. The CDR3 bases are TGTGCCAGCAGTTACCTGGCAGGGAAAAATGCTAATTCACCCCTCCACTTT.

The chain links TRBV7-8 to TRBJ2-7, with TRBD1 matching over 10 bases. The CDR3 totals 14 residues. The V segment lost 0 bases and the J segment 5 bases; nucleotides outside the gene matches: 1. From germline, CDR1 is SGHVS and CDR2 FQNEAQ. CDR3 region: CASSLAGTGDEQYV. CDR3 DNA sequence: TGTGCCAGCAGCTTAGCGGGGACAGGGGACGAGCAGTACGTC.

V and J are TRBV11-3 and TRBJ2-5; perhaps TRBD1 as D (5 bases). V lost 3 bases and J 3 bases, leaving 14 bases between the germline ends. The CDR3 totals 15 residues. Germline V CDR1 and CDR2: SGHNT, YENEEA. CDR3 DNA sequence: TGTGCCAGCAGCTTGGGGCGGCTGATGAAAGAGACCCAGTACTTC. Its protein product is CASSLGRLMKETQYF.

CDR3 DNA sequence: TGTGCCAGCAACAAACCGGGACAAAACTATGGCTACACCTTC. Its protein is CASNKPGQNYGYTF. This chain links TRBV28 with TRBJ1-2; D is possibly TRBD1 (6 bases). V was clipped by 7 bases and J by 2 bases, with 14 bases between them. Germline V gene data show CDR1 as MDHEN and CDR2 as SYDVKM. The CDR3 runs 14 residues.